Shown below are 29 T cell receptor beta chains from a single sample sequenced in a study of T cell repertoires in cytomegalovirus infection. In TCRdb, the reads were re-called with MiXCR into one record per CDR3 protein. The sample shows about 140,000 distinct CDR3 sequences, about 6.5% of them seen only once. Sequenced: PBMCs. Every receptor here comes from a human donor in good health (CMV status not recorded). Some clones in this sample may be carry-over from other donors' samples.

This clonotype has a count of ten or more. The V gene is TRBV7-2, the J gene TRBJ2-5; 12 nucleotides align to TRBD2. Germline V gene data show CDR1 as SGHTA and CDR2 as FQGNSA. There are 16 residues in the CDR3. With V trimmed by 5 bases and J by 1 base, 5 bases remained unmatched. CDR3 loop: CASSEWTSGIQETQYF. In DNA form, the CDR3 reads TGTGCCAGCAGCGAGTGGACTAGCGGGATCCAAGAGACCCAGTACTTC.

This clonotype was seen repeatedly, ten times or more. This sequence joins TRBV7-8 and TRBJ1-1; no reliable D call. Per the germline V gene, CDR1 is SGHVS and CDR2 is FQNEAQ. V lost 2 bases to trimming and J lost 4 bases, with 11 bases between them. The CDR3 extends over 14 amino acids. CDR3 bases: TGTGCCAGCAGCTTATTGTCAGTTGGCACTGAAGCTTTCTTT. It yields the protein CASSLLSVGTEAFF.

This clonotype was observed a few times. This sequence joins TRBV20-1 and TRBJ2-5, with TRBD1 identical over 8 bases. This CDR3 is built from 14 residues. The germline V gene has CDR1 DFQATT and CDR2 SNEGSKA (reference sequence). V gave up 6 bases and J gave up 3 bases; unmatched junction bases: 9. The CDR3 protein is CSAPPGTGKETQYF. The CDR3 DNA is TGCAGTGCACCTCCCGGGACAGGAAAAGAGACCCAGTACTTC.

This clonotype was found many times. The chain employs TRBV7-3 and TRBJ2-1; 7 nucleotides align to TRBD2. Trimming at V came to 4 bases and at J to 2 bases, leaving 8 bases not matched to a gene. The CDR3 is 16 amino acids. Per germline, CDR1 SGHTA and CDR2 FQGTGA. CDR3 in DNA: TGTGCCAGCAGCTATAAAGGCGGGACTACCTACAATGAGCAGTTCTTC. Translation gives CASSYKGGTTYNEQFF.

Ten or more counts support this clonotype. The chain has TRBV7-9 and TRBJ1-2; D is perhaps TRBD1 (6 bases). The CDR3 loop spans 14 amino acids. The germline V gene has CDR1 SEHNR and CDR2 FQNEAQ (reference sequence). V was cut by 8 bases and J by 1 base, with 14 bases left in between. In nucleotides, the CDR3 is TGTGCCAGCGGTGGGGGCAGAGTTAACTATGGCTACACCTTC. It specifies CASGGGRVNYGYTF.

This clonotype was found many times. The V gene is TRBV2, the J gene TRBJ1-2, with D hard to call. CDR3 length equals 14 residues. Germline V lookup: CDR1 SNHLY, CDR2 FYNNEI. V lost 7 bases, J lost 4 bases, and 16 bases lay in between. CDR3 in amino acids: CASTRTLEFYGYTF. CDR3 nucleotide sequence: TGTGCCAGCACTCGAACGTTGGAATTCTATGGCTACACCTTC.

This clonotype was counted many times. CDR3 residues: CASSFVAGAGDTQYF. In DNA, the CDR3 is TGTGCCAGCAGTTTTGTCGCGGGGGCAGGGGATACGCAGTATTTT. The chain couples TRBV12-3 or TRBV12-4 to TRBJ2-3; TRBD2 is a possible D gene (7 bases). This CDR3 spans 15 amino acids. Trimming stripped 3 bases from V and 6 bases from J, with 16 bases between.

This clonotype was recorded at least ten times. V and J are TRBV7-6 and TRBJ2-3; 10 bases fit TRBD2. CDR3 length equals 17 residues. V shed 1 base and J 2 bases; nucleotides not matched to a gene: 6. CDR1 and CDR2 from the germline V gene are SGHVS and FNYEAQ. CDR3 loop: CASSLGGTSVATDTQYF. The CDR3 coding sequence is TGTGCCAGCAGCTTAGGCGGGACTAGCGTGGCCACAGATACGCAGTATTTT. Full variable domain (missing parts from reference TRBV7-6 and TRBJ2-3): GAGVSQSPRYKVTKRGQDVALRCDPISGHVSLYWYRQALGQGPEFLTYFNYEAQQDKSGLPNDRFSAERPEGSISTLTIQRTEQRDSAMYRCASSLGGTSVATDTQYFGPGTRLTVL.

Comments on this clonotype: This may come from a read error, since a much larger clone is one base off. The chain combines TRBV4-1 with TRBJ2-1; 8 nucleotides align to TRBD1. CDR3 size: 15 residues. Germline CDR1 is MGHRA and CDR2 is YSYEKL. V shed 2 bases and J 6 bases; nucleotides not matched to a gene: 6. In DNA form, the CDR3 reads TGCGCCAGCAGCCAAATGGACAGGGCCTTCAATGAGCAGTTCTTC. Its translation: CASSQMDRAFNEQFF.

This chain links TRBV19 with TRBJ1-1; TRBD1 matches 7 bases. Unmatched junction bases numbered 12, after V lost 10 bases and J lost 10 bases. The CDR3 loop spans 12 amino acids. CDR1 and CDR2 (germline): LNHDA, SQIVND (reference sequence). The CDR3 coding sequence is TGTGCCACCCTCGACAGGGAGGGGGCAGCTTTCTTT. Translated, it gives CATLDREGAAFF.

This clonotype appeared many times. The chain recombines TRBV2 with TRBJ2-3; 11 bases are shared with TRBD2. CDR3 size: 17 residues. Germline V gene lookup returns CDR1 SNHLY and CDR2 FYNNEI. J was trimmed by 6 bases and V by 4 bases; bases with no gene match: 12. The CDR3 region has the DNA TGTGCCAGCAGTGGCCGACTAGCGGGGATTGAGGGGGATACGCAGTATTTT. It is translated as CASSGRLAGIEGDTQYF.

This clonotype was detected many times. This rearrangement joins TRBV12-3 or TRBV12-4 to TRBJ2-7; TRBD1 is a possible D gene (5 bases). The CDR3 runs to 13 residues. The V end was cut by 5 bases, the J end by 5 bases, with 13 bases between. Written as DNA, the CDR3 is TGTGCCAGCAGTCCCCAGGGAAGTAACGAGCAGTACTTC. Encoded protein: CASSPQGSNEQYF.

This clonotype was counted between two and nine times. This chain connects TRBV28 to TRBJ2-4; 8 bases map to TRBD1. This CDR3 contains 16 residues. With 6 bases clipped from V and 4 bases from J, the junction kept 11 bases outside the gene matches. Per germline, CDR1 MDHEN and CDR2 SYDVKM. The DNA of the CDR3 is TGTGCCAGCAGCCTGGGGGACAGGCGTGGAAAAAACATTCAGTACTTC. Its protein is CASSLGDRRGKNIQYF. Complete variable domain (other parts from reference TRBV28 and TRBJ2-4): DVKVTQSSRYLVKRTGEKVFLECVQDMDHENMFWYRQDPGLGLRLIYFSYDVKMKEKGDIPEGYSVSREKKERFSLILESASTNQTSMYLCASSLGDRRGKNIQYFGAGTRLSVL.

This clonotype was counted at least ten times. The genes are TRBV11-3 and TRBJ2-2, with no clear D. Germline CDR1 SGHNT, CDR2 YENEEA. V was clipped by 2 bases and J by 0 bases, with 10 bases between them. There are 16 residues in the CDR3. CDR3 protein: CASSLRGGPNTGELFF. The CDR3 nucleotides are TGTGCCAGCAGCTTACGAGGTGGGCCGAACACCGGGGAGCTGTTTTTT.

This clonotype has a count of ten or more. The rearrangement uses TRBV4-1 and TRBJ1-5; D possibly corresponds to TRBD1 (6 bases). CDR3 length: 15 amino acids. V lost 3 bases and J lost 7, with 16 bases in between. Germline V CDR1 and CDR2: MGHRA, YSYEKL. The CDR3 DNA is TGCGCCAGCAGCCAGATCACAGGGCTCGGGCAGCCCCAGCATTTT. It specifies CASSQITGLGQPQHF.

This clonotype was counted ten times or more. The gene calls are TRBV5-6 and TRBJ1-1, with D unclear. This CDR3 is 12 amino acids long. The V gene lost 2 bases and the J gene lost 8 bases, with 10 bases spanning the gap. CDR1 is SGHDT and CDR2 is YYEEEE in the germline V gene. Here the CDR3 reads CASSFRTGEAFF. As DNA, the CDR3 is TGTGCCAGCAGCTTTAGGACGGGAGAAGCTTTCTTT.

This clonotype was detected ten times or more. The chain has TRBV7-2 and TRBJ2-5; 11 bases are a match to TRBD2. Unmatched junction bases numbered 9, after V lost 4 bases and J lost 5 bases. This CDR3 is built from 16 residues. From germline, CDR1 is SGHTA and CDR2 FQGNSA. The CDR3 loop reads CASSSLLAGVGETQYF. CDR3 in DNA: TGTGCCAGCAGCTCCCTACTAGCGGGGGTGGGGGAGACCCAGTACTTC.

The chain joins TRBV28 to TRBJ1-1; no definite D call. Trimming took 6 bases from V and 4 from J, leaving 15 bases between them. Germline CDR1 and CDR2: MDHEN and SYDVKM. CDR3 length equals 14 residues. The CDR3 region is CASRGYVRGTEAFF. The CDR3 DNA follows: TGTGCCAGCAGGGGCTATGTACGGGGCACTGAAGCTTTCTTT.

The genes are TRBV7-4 and TRBJ2-5; D tentatively fits TRBD1 or TRBD2 (6 bases each). Germline V gene sequence: CDR1 SGHVT, CDR2 SQSDAQ. This CDR3 contains 18 residues. With 2 bases removed from V and 1 base from J, the gap between germline ends came to 20 bases. The CDR3 DNA is TGTGCCAGCAGCTTACCTCGTCGGACAGCCGGGGGCCAAGAGACCCAGTACTTC. Translating gives CASSLPRRTAGGQETQYF.

The chain joins TRBV11-2 to TRBJ1-3; TRBD1 might be the D (5 bases). Germline V gene sequence: CDR1 SGHAT, CDR2 FQNNGV. The CDR3 has 14 residues. V was pared by 2 bases and J by 4 bases, with 9 bases between. The CDR3: CASSLPREGNTIYF. CDR3 in DNA: TGTGCCAGCAGCTTACCCAGGGAAGGAAACACCATATATTTT.

The table lists this clonotype with a few counts. This chain joins TRBV7-9 and TRBJ2-3; 7 bases align to TRBD1. The V segment lost 5 bases and the J segment 5 bases; nucleotides outside the gene matches: 4. The CDR3 length is 13 residues. In germline, CDR1 is SEHNR, CDR2 FQNEAQ (reference sequence). CDR3 in DNA: TGTGCCAGCAGCCGACAGGGTGAAGATACGCAGTATTTT. Its translation: CASSRQGEDTQYF.

This clonotype was recorded many times. J is TRBJ1-2 and V is TRBV7-2; D may be TRBD1 (6 bases). V lost 4 bases and J 4 bases, leaving 7 bases between the germline ends. The CDR3 totals 12 residues. CDR1 is SGHTA, CDR2 FQGNSA, per germline. CDR3 nucleotides: TGTGCCAGCAGCTCACAGGGCTATGGCTACACCTTC. This translates into CASSSQGYGYTF.

This clonotype was detected ten times or more. V is TRBV7-8 and J is TRBJ2-3; D is undetermined. Trimming stripped 5 bases from V and 5 bases from J, with 17 bases between. This CDR3 region has 15 residues. Germline-derived CDR1 and CDR2 are SGHVS and FQNEAQ. The CDR3 sequence: CASSPFPTAGDTQYF. The CDR3 DNA reads TGTGCCAGCAGCCCGTTTCCTACCGCCGGAGATACGCAGTATTTT.

This clonotype was picked up many times. The chain couples TRBV10-3 to TRBJ2-2, with D perhaps matching TRBD2 (5 bases). Per germline, CDR1 ENHRY and CDR2 SYGVKD. With 7 bases removed from V and 3 bases from J, the gap between germline ends came to 12 bases. The CDR3 totals 14 residues. The CDR3 protein is CAINGGGDTGELFF. DNA for the CDR3: TGTGCCATCAATGGAGGTGGGGACACCGGGGAGCTGTTTTTT.

This clonotype was found many times. The rearrangement uses TRBV19 and TRBJ1-2; D is ambiguous. This CDR3 has 14 residues. From germline, CDR1 is LNHDA and CDR2 SQIVND (reference sequence). V lost 6 bases and J 2 bases, leaving 13 bases between the germline ends. The CDR3 protein is CASRTEGRNYGYTF. The DNA of the CDR3 is TGTGCCAGTAGGACCGAAGGACGGAACTATGGCTACACCTTC.

This clonotype was picked up many times. The chain links TRBV7-2 to TRBJ2-3; 12 bases are a match to TRBD2. There are 17 residues in the CDR3. Trimming removed 3 bases from V and 0 bases from J; junction bases left unmatched: 4. Per germline, CDR1 SGHTA and CDR2 FQGNSA. CDR3 protein: CASSFRTSGTSTDTQYF. CDR3 coding DNA: TGTGCCAGCAGCTTCCGGACTAGCGGGACCAGCACAGATACGCAGTATTTT.

The chain joins TRBV5-6 to TRBJ1-1, with D unclear. The CDR3 has 15 residues. Trimming removed 3 bases from V and 3 bases from J, with 15 bases in between. Germline V CDR1 and CDR2: SGHDT, YYEEEE. The DNA for the CDR3 is TGTGCCAGCAGCTACCCTATGGGTAACGACACTGAAGCTTTCTTT. Protein sequence: CASSYPMGNDTEAFF.

This clonotype was seen ten or more times. The chain is built from TRBV7-2 and TRBJ2-3, with TRBD2 matching 7 bases. Germline V lookup: CDR1 SGHTA, CDR2 FQGNSA. CDR3 length: 15 amino acids. With 5 bases clipped from V and 4 bases from J, the junction kept 9 bases outside the gene matches. CDR3 sequence reads: CASSVTVAGSDTQYF. Here the CDR3 DNA reads TGTGCCAGCAGCGTGACTGTAGCGGGTTCAGATACGCAGTATTTT.

This clonotype was seen many times. The genes are TRBV7-2 and TRBJ2-1; 11 bases map to TRBD1. With 4 bases clipped from V and 8 bases from J, the junction kept 7 bases outside the gene matches. This CDR3 spans 15 amino acids. Germline V gene lookup returns CDR1 SGHTA and CDR2 FQGNSA. This CDR3 reads CASSYSGTGGYEQFF. CDR3 coding DNA: TGTGCCAGCAGCTACTCCGGGACAGGGGGGTATGAGCAGTTCTTC.